The TCR beta chain described here comes from a study of Ad26.COV2.S vaccination and SARS-CoV-2 variants. Study information: Ad26.COV2.S was injected intramuscularly once or twice, 56 days apart.

As to this clone: What it binds is unknown.

Clones were read by immunoSEQ multiplex PCR, and TCRdb kept only the in-frame ones, dropping some. The sample lists more than 300,000 clones; about 85% were seen once. Treatment: some 20 received Ad26.COV2.S at low or high dose, single or two shots; a few received placebo; per-sample allocation not given. After the first vaccine or placebo injection, samples were drawn on day 63. Donation was by an adult aged 18-55 years who was in Boston. The CDR3 covers 19 residues. CDR1 and CDR2 from the germline V gene are MDHEN and SYDVKM. V gave up 3 bases and J gave up 4 bases, with 24 bases separating them. Study outcomes and limitations: Reports say spike-specific CD8+ and CD4+ T cell responses covered substantial breadth after vaccination. The TCR breadth and depth analyses may have understated or missed part of the total T cell responses.

The sequence was obtained from a person between 18 and 60 years old who received the Ad26.COV2.S COVID-19 vaccine or a placebo. The chain recombines TRBV28 with TRBJ1-4; a weak D match, TRBD1 (5 bases). The sequencing used peripheral blood, collected in a trial of Ad26.COV2.S vaccine versus placebo. The CDR3 loop is CASSLVPSTGKALNEKLFF. CDR3 coding DNA: TGTGCCAGCAGTTTGGTACCCTCCACAGGAAAAGCGCTTAATGAAAAACTGTTTTTT.